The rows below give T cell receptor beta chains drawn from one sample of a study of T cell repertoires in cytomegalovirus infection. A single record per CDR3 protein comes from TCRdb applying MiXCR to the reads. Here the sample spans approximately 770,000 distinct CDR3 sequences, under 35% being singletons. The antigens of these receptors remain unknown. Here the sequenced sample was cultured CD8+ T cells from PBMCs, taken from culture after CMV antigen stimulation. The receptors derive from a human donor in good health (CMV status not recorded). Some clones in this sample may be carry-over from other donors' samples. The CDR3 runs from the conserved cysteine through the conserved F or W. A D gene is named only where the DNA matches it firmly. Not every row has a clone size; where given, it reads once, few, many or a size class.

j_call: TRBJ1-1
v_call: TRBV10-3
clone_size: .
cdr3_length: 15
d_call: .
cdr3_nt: TGTGCCATCTTAAAAGGGACCGACCAAAACACTGAAGCTTTCTTT
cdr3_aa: CAILKGTDQNTEAFF

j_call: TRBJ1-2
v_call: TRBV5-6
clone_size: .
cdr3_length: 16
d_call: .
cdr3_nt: TGTGCCAGCAGCTTGGATGCCTTCTCGGATAACTATGGCTACACCTTC
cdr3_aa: CASSLDAFSDNYGYTF

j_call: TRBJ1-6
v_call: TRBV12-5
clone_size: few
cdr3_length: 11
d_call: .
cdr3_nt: TGTGCTAGTGGTGAGAATTCACCCCTCCACTTT
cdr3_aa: CASGENSPLHF

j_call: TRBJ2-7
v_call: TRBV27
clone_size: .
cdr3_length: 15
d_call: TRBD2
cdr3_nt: TGTGCCAGCAGCTACCTACCGACTAGCAACGGGGAGCAGTACTTC
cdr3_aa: CASSYLPTSNGEQYF

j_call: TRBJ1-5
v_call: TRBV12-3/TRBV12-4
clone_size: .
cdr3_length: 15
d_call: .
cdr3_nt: TGTGCCAGCAGCATGGGCCGGGCCTCCAATCAGCCCCAGCATTTT
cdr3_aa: CASSMGRASNQPQHF

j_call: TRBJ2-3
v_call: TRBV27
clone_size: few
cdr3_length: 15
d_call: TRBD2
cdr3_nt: TGTGCCAGCAGTCTCTTCGCGGGGGGGCAAGATACGCAGTATTTT
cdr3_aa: CASSLFAGGQDTQYF

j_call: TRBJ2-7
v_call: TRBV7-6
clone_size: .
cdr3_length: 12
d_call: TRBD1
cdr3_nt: TGTGCCAGCAGCTCGACAGGGATCGAGCAGTACTTC
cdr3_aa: CASSSTGIEQYF

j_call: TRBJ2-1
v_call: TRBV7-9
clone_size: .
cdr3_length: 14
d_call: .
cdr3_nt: TGTGCCAGCAGCTTTCGCACAGGGCCAGGTGAGCAGTTCTTC
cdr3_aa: CASSFRTGPGEQFF

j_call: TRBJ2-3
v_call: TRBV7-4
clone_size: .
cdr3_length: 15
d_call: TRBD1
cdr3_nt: TGTGCCAGCAGCCAGAGCAGGGGGCCGACAGATACGCAGTATTTT
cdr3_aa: CASSQSRGPTDTQYF

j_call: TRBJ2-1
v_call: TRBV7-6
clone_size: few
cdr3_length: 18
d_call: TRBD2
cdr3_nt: TGTGCCAGCAGCTTTAAAGCGGGGGGGGTGACAAACTACAATGAGCAGTTCTTC
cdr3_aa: CASSFKAGGVTNYNEQFF

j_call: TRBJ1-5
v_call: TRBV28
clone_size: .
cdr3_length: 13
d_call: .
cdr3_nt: TGTGCCAGCACCCGGTCCCGTAATCAGCCCCAGCATTTT
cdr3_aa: CASTRSRNQPQHF

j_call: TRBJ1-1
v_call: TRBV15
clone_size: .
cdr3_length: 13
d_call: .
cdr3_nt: TGTGCCACCAGCAGTGGGGGCCACACTGAAGCTTTCTTT
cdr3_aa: CATSSGGHTEAFF

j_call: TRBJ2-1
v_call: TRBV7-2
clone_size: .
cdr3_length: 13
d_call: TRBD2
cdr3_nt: TGTGCCAGCAGCCGCGGGGGTCCCAATGAGCAGTTCTTC
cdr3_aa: CASSRGGPNEQFF

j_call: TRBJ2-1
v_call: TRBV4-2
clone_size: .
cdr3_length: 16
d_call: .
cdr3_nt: TGTGCCAGCAGCCTCGGAGGGGGGGGGGCCAACAATGAGCAGTTCTTC
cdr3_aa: CASSLGGGGANNEQFF

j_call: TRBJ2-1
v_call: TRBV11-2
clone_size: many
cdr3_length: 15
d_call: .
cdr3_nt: TGTGCCAGCAGCCGTCAAAATAGGCGGACCGGGGAGCAGTTCTTC
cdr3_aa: CASSRQNRRTGEQFF

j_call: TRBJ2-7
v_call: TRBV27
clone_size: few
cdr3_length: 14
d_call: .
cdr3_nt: TGTGCCAGCAGTCTACGGGAGGGGGCACACGAGCAGTACTTC
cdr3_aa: CASSLREGAHEQYF

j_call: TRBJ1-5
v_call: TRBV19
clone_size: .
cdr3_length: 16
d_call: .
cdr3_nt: TGTGCCAGTAGTATAATGACAGAACTTAGCAATCAGCCCCAGCATTTT
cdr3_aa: CASSIMTELSNQPQHF

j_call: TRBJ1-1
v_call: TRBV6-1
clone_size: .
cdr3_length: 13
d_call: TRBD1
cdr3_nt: TGTGCCAGCAGTGGGACAGGGATTCTTGAAGCTTTCTTT
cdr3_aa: CASSGTGILEAFF

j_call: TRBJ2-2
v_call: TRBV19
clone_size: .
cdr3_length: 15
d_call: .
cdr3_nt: TGTGCCAGTAGTATCTGGGTAGCGAACACCGGGGAGCTGTTTTTT
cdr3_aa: CASSIWVANTGELFF

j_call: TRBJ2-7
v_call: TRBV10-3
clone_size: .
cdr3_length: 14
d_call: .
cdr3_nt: TGTGCCACCATCAATACCGGGTTAAGTTACGAGCAGTACTTC
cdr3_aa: CATINTGLSYEQYF

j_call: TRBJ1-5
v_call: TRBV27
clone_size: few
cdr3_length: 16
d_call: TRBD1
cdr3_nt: TGTGCCAGCAGTTTAAGGGGCAGGGGGCGACATCAGCCCCAGCATTTT
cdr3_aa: CASSLRGRGRHQPQHF

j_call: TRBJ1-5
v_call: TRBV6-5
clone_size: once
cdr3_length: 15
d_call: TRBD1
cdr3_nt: TGTGCCAGCAGTTCCGGGACAGGGGCCTCCCAGCCCCAGCATTTT
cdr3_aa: CASSSGTGASQPQHF

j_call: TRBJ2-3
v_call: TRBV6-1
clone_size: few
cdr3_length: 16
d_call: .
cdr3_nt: TGTGCCAGCAGCCCTCACCCCAACGGGGGTAGAGATACGCAGTATTTT
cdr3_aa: CASSPHPNGGRDTQYF

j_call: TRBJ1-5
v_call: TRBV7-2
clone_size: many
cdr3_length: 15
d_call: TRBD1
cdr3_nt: TGTGCCAGCAGCTTAGACAGGGGGGGCAATCAGCCCCAGCATTTT
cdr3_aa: CASSLDRGGNQPQHF

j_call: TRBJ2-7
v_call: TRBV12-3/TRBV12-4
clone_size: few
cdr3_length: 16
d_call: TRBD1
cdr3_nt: TGTGCCAGCAGAGCCTCTACTCACAGGGGATCCTACGAGCAGTACTTC
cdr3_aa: CASRASTHRGSYEQYF

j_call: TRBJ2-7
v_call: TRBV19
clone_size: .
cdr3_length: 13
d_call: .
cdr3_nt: TGTGCCAGTAGTATTCGGCCGAACTACGAGCAGTACTTC
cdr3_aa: CASSIRPNYEQYF

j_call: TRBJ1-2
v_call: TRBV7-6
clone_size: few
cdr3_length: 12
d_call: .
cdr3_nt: TGTGCCAGCAGTGCGGTCCCTTACGTCTACACCTTC
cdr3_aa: CASSAVPYVYTF

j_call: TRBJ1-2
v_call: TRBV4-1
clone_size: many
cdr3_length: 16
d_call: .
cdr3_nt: TGCGCCAGCAGCCAACGGCCAGGGACCAGAAACTATGGCTACACCTTC
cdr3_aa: CASSQRPGTRNYGYTF

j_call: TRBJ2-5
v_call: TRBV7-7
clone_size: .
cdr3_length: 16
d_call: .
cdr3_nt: TGTGCTAGCAGCTTAGGGGGATTTGAGGCCCAAGAGACCCAGTACTTC
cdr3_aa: CASSLGGFEAQETQYF

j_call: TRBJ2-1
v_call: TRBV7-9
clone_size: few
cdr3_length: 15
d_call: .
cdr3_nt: TGTGCCAGCAGCTCGACCCCAGTCGCGAACAATGAGCAGTTCTTC
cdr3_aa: CASSSTPVANNEQFF

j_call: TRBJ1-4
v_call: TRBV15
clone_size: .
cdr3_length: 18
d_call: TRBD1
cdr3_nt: TGTGCCACCAACAGAGGGCTGGACAGGGAGATGACTAATGAAAAACTGTTTTTT
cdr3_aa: CATNRGLDREMTNEKLFF

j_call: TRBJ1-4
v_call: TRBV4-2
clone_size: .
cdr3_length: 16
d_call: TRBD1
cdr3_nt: TGTGCCAGCAGCTCATCCGGGACAGGGTTAGGGGAAAAACTGTTTTTT
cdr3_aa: CASSSSGTGLGEKLFF

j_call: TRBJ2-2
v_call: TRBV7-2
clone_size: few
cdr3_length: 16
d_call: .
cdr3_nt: TGTGCCAGCAGCCCCATCGGGGAATTGAGCACCGGGGAGCTGTTTTTT
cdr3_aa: CASSPIGELSTGELFF

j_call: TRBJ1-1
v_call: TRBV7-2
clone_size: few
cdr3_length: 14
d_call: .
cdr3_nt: TGTGCCAGCAGCTTAGCGTTGGCAGGGGCTGGGGCTTTCTTT
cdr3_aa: CASSLALAGAGAFF

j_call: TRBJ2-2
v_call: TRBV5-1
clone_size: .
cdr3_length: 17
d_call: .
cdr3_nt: TGCGCCAGCAGCTTGGTCAGGCAGGGGACCAACACCGGGGAGCTGTTTTTT
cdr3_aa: CASSLVRQGTNTGELFF

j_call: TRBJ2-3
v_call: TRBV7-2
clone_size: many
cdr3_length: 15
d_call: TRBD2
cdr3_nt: TGTGCCAGCAGCTTGGTGGGACTAGCGATCCATACGCAGTATTTT
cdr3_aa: CASSLVGLAIHTQYF

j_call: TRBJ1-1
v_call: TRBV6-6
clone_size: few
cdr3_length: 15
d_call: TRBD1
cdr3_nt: TGTGCCAGCAGTCCTTGGACAGGGAAGAACACTGAAGCTTTCTTT
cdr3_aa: CASSPWTGKNTEAFF

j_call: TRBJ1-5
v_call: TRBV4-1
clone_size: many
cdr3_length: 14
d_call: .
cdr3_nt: TGCGCCAGCAGCCAAGAACAGGGTCCTCAGCCCCAGCATTTT
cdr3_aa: CASSQEQGPQPQHF

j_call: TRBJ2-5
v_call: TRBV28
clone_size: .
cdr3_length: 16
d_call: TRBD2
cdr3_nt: TGTGCCAGCGACGAACTAGCGGGGCCGGGTCAAGAGACCCAGTACTTC
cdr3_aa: CASDELAGPGQETQYF

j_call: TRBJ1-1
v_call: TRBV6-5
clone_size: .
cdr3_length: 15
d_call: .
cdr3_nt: TGTGCCAGCAGTTACTCGAAAACCTGGAACACTGAAGCTTTCTTT
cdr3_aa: CASSYSKTWNTEAFF

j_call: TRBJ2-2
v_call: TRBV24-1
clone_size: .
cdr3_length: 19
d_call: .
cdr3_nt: TGTGCCACCAGTGATCCCTACTTAGCCGACAGGACCAACACCGGGGAGCTGTTTTTT
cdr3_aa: CATSDPYLADRTNTGELFF

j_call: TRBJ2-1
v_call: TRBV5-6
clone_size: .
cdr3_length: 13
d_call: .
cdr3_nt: TGTGCCAGCAGCTTGGGACTAACTAAGAGGGAGTTCTTC
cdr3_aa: CASSLGLTKREFF

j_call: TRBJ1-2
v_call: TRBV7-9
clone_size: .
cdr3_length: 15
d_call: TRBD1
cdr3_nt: TGTGCCAGCAGCTCCACGGGGACAGTTCCTTATGGCTACACCTTC
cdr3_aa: CASSSTGTVPYGYTF

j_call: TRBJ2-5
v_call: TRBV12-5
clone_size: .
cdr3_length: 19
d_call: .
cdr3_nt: TGTGCTAGTGGTTTGGTACAATTTCGGGGAGACCGATACCAAGAGACCCAGTACTTC
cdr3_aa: CASGLVQFRGDRYQETQYF

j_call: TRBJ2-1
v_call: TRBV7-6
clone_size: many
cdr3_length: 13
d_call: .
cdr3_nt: TGTGCCAGCAGCGACCTCGTCCCAATTGAGCAGTTCTTC
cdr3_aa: CASSDLVPIEQFF

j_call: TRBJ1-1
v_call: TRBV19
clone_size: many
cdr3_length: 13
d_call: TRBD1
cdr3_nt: TGTGCCAGTAGTATAGGGGGGACAGTAGAAGCTTTCTTT
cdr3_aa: CASSIGGTVEAFF